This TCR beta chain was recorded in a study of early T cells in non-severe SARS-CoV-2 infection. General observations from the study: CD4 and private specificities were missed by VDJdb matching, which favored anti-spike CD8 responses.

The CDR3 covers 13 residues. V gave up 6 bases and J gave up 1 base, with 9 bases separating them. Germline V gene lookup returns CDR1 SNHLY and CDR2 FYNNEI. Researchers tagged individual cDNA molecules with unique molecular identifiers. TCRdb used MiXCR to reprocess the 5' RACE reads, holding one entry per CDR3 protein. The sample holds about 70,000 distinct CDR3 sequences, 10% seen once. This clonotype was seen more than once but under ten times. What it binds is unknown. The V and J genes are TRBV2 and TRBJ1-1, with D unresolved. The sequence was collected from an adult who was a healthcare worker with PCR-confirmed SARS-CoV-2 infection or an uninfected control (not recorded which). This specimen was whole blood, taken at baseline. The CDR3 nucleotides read TGTGCCAGCAGATTGTCCGCGAACACTGAAGCTTTCTTT. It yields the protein CASRLSANTEAFF.